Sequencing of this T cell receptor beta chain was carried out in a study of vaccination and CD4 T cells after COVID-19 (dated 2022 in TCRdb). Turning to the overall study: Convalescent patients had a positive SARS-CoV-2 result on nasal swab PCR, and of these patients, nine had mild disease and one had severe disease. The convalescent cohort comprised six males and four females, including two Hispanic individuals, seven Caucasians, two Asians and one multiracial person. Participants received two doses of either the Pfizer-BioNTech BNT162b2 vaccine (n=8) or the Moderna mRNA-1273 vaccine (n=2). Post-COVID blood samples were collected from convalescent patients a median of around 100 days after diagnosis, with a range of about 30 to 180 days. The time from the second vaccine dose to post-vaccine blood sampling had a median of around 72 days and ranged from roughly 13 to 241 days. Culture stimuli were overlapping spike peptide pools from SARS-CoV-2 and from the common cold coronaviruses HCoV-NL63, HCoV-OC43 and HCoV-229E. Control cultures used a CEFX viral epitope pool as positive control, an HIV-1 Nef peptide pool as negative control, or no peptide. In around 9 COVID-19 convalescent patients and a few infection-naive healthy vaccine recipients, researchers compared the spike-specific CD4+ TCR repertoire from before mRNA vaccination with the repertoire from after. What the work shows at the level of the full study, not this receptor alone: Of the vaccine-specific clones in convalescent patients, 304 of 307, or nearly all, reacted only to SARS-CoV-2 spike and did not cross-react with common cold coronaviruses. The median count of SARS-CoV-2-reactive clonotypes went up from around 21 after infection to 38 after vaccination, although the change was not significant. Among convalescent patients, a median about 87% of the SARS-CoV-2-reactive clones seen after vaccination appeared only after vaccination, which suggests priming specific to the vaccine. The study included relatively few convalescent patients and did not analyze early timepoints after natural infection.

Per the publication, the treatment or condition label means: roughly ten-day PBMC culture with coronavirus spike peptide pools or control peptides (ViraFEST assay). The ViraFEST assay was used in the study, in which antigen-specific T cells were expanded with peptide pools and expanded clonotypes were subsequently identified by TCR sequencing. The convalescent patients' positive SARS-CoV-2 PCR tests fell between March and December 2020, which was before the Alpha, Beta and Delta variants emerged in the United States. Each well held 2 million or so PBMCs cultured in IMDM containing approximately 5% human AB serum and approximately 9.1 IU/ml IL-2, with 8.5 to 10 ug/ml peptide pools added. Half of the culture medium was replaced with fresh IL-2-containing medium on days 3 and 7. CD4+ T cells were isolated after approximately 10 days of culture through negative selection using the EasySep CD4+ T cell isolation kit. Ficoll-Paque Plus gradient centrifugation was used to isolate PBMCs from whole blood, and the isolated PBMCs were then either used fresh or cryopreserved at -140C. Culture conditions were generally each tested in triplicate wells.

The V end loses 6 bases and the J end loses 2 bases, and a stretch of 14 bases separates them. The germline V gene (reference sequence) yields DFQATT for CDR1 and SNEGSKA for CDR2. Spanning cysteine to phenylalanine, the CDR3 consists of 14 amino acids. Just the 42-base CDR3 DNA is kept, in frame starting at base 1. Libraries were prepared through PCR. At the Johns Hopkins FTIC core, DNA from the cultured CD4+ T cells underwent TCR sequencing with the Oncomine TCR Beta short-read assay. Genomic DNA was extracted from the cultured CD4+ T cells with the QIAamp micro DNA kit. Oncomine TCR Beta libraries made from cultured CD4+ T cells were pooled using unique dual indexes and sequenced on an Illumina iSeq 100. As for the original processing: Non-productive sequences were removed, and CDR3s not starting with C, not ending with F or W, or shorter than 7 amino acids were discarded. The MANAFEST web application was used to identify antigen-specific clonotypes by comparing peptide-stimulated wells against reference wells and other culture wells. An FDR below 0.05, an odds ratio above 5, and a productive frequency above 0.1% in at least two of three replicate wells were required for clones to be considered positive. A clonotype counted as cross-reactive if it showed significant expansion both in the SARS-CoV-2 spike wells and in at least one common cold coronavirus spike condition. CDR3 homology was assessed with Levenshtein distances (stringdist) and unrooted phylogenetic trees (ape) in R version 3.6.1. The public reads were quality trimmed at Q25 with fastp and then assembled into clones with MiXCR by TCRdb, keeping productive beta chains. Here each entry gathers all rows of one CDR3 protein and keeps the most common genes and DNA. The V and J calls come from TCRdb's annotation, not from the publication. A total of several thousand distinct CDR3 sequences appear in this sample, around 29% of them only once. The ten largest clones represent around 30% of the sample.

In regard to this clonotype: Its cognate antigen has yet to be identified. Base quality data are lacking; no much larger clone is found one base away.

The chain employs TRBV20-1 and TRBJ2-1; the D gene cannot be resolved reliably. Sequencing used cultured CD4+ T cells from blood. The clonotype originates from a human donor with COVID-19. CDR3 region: CSAPKLTTYNEQFF. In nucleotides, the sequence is TGCAGTGCCCCAAAACTCACTACCTACAATGAGCAGTTCTTC.